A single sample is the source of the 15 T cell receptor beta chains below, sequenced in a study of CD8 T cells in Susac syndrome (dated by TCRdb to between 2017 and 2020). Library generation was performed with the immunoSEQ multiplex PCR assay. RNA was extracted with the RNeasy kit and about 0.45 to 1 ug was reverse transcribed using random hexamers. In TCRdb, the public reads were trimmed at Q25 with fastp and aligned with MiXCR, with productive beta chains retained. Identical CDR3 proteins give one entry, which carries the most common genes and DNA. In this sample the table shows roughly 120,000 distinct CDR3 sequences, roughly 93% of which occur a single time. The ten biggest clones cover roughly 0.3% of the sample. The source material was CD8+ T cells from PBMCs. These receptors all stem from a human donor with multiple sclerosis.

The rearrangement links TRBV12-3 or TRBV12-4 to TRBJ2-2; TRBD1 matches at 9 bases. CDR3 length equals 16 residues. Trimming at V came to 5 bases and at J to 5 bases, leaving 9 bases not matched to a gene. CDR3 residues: CASSPPGQGQTGELFF. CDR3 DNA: TGTGCCAGCAGTCCACCGGGACAGGGCCAGACCGGGGAGCTGTTTTTT.

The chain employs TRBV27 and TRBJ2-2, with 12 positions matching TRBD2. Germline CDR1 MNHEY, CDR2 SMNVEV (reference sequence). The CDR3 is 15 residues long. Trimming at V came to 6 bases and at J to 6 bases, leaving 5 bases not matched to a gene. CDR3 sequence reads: CASSPGTSGSGELFF. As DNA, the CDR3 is TGTGCCAGCAGCCCAGGGACTAGCGGGTCCGGGGAGCTGTTTTTT.

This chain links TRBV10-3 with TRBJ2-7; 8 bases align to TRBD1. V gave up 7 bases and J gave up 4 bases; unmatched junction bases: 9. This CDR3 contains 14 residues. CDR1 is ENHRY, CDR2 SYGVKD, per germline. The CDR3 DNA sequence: TGTGCCATCAATCCAGGACAGGGACGATACGAGCAGTACTTC. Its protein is CAINPGQGRYEQYF.

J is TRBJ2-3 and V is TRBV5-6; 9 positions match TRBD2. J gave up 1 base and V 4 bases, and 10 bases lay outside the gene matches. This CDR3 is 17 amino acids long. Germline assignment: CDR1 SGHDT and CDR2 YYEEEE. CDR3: CASSDRLAGGRTDTQYF. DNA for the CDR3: TGTGCCAGCAGCGACCGTTTGGCGGGGGGGCGCACAGATACGCAGTATTTT.

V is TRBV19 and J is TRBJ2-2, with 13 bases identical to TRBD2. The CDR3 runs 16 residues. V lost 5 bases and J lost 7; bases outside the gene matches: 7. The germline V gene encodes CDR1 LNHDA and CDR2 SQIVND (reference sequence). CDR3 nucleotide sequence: TGTGCCAGTAGTCCATGGACTAGCGGGAGTTTCGGGGAGCTGTTTTTT. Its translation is CASSPWTSGSFGELFF.

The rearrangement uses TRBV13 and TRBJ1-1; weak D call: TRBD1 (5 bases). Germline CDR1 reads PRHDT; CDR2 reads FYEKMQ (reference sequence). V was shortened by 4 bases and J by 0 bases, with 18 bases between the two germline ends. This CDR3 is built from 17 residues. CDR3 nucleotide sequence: TGTGCCAGCAGCTCAACTACGGGGCCCTCAGTGAACACTGAAGCTTTCTTT. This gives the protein CASSSTTGPSVNTEAFF.

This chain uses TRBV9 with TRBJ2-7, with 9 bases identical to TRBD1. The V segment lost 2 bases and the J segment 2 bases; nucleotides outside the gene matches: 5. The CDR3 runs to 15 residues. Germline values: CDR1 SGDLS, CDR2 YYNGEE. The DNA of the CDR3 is TGTGCCAGCAGCGTTTCCGGGACAGGGACCTACGAGCAGTACTTC. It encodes CASSVSGTGTYEQYF.

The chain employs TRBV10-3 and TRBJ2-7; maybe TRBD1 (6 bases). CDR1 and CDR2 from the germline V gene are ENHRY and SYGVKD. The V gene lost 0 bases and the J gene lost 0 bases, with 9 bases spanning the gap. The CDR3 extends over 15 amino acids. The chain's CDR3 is CAISESTGYSYEQYF. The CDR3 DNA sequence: TGTGCCATCAGTGAGTCGACAGGATACTCCTACGAGCAGTACTTC.

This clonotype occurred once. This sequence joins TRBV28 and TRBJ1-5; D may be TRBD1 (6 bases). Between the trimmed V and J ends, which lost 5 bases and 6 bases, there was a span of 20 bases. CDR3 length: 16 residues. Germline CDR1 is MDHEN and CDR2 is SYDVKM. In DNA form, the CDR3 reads TGTGCCAGCAGTGTACCATACAGGGAAGGGGGTCAGCCCCAGCATTTT. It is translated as CASSVPYREGGQPQHF.

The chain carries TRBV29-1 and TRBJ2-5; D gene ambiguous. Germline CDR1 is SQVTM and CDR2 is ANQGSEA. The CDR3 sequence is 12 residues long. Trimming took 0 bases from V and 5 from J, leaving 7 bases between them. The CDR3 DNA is TGCAGCGTTGAAGATAACGCGGAGACCCAGTACTTC. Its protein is CSVEDNAETQYF.

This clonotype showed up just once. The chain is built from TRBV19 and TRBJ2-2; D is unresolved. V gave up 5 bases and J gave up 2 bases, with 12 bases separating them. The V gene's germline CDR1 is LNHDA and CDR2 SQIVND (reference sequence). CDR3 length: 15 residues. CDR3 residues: CASSRNTQNTGELFF. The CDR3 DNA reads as TGTGCCAGTAGTCGAAACACTCAAAACACCGGGGAGCTGTTTTTT. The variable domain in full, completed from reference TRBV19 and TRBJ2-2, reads DGGITQSPKYLFRKEGQNVTLSCEQNLNHDAMYWYRQDPGQGLRLIYYSQIVNDFQKGDIAEGYSVSREKKESFPLTVTSAQKNPTAFYLCASSRNTQNTGELFFGEGSRLTVL.

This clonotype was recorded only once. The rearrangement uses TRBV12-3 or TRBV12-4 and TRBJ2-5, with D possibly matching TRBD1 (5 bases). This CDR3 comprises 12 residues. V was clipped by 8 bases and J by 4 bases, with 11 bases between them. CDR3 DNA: TGTGCCAGCGCTCGTGGGGCAGAGACCCAGTACTTC. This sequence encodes CASARGAETQYF.

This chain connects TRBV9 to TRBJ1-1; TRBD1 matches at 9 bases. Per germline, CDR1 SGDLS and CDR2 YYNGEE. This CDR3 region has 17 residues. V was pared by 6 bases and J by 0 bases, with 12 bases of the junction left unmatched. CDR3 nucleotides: TGTGCCAGCACCCCTTTGGACAGGGGACTCTTGAACACTGAAGCTTTCTTT. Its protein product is CASTPLDRGLLNTEAFF. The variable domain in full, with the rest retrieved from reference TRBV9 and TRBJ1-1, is DSGVTQTPKHLITATGQRVTLRCSPRSGDLSVYWYQQSLDQGLQFLIQYYNGEERAKGNILERFSAQQFPDLHSELNLSSLELGDSALYFCASTPLDRGLLNTEAFFGQGTRLTVV.

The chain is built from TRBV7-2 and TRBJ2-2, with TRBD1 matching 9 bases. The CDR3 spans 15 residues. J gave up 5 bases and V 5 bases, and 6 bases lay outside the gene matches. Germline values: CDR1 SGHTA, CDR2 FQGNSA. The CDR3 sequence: CASSQRTGVTGELFF. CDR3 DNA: TGTGCCAGCAGCCAACGGACAGGGGTGACCGGGGAGCTGTTTTTT.

CDR3 residues: CASITRGGNEQFF. In DNA form, the CDR3 reads TGTGCCAGCATCACCCGGGGAGGCAATGAGCAGTTCTTC. V is TRBV28 and J is TRBJ2-1, with a possible D match to TRBD2 (6 bases). Germline V lookup: CDR1 MDHEN, CDR2 SYDVKM. V gave up 7 bases and J gave up 6 bases, with 13 bases separating them. The CDR3 length is 13 residues.